The entry below gives a single T cell receptor beta chain sequence along with its context. What it recognizes is unknown. The record originates from a study of human T cells and chemical hapten exposure. The time point was: patch test 3, about 24 weeks after DPC sensitization. Documented treatment: therapeutic diphenylcyclopropenone sensitization with weekly scalp DPC. Every donor had alopecia and was 18 to 70 years old; all were suitable for DPC. Whole blood that had not been fractionated was the source of extracted total RNA. The trim removed 5 bases at V and 10 bases at J, leaving 4 bases unmatched. Germline CDR1 is SGHTA and CDR2 is FQGNSA. The CDR3 runs 13 residues. Whole-study results and caveats: TCRs at high frequency, those above 1 in 1000, did not change with DPC sensitization.

TCRdb passed the RACE reads through MiXCR, listing each CDR3 protein once. The sample has 150,000 to 200,000 distinct CDR3 sequences, 28% seen once. The TCR originated in a woman aged 18-35 years with alopecia areata. Some clones in this sample may be carry-over from other donors' samples. The sequencing here drew on whole blood, taken in connection with sensitization to the hapten diphenylcyclopropenone (DPC). V gene TRBV7-2 combines with J gene TRBJ1-6, with 8 positions matching TRBD1. The CDR3 region has the DNA TGTGCCAGCAGCCCCAGACAGGGGTCACCCCTCCACTTT. Translated, it gives CASSPRQGSPLHF.